This TCR beta chain was recovered during a study of T cells in narcolepsy. General study findings and limits: Autoreactive clonotypes reportedly recurred in blood of same and different patients, not controls.

Comments on this clone: Antigen: not known.

TCRdb keeps only in-frame clones here, not all; method: immunoSEQ multiplex PCR. The sample contains 15,000 to 20,000 clones, 65% to 90% of which appear only once. Sequencing was done on a sample of memory (CD45RA-) CD4+ T cells from blood. This TCR came from a human donor in good health.

CDR3 region: CASKLTGSYGYTF. In nucleotides, the CDR3 is TGCGCCAGCAAACTGACAGGGAGCTATGGCTACACCTTC. The rearrangement uses TRBV5-1 and TRBJ1-2, with 7 positions matching TRBD1. Losses at the gene ends were 6 bases for V and 4 bases for J; bases not matched to a gene: 6. Germline V gives CDR1 SGHRS, CDR2 YFSETQ. This CDR3 region has 13 residues.